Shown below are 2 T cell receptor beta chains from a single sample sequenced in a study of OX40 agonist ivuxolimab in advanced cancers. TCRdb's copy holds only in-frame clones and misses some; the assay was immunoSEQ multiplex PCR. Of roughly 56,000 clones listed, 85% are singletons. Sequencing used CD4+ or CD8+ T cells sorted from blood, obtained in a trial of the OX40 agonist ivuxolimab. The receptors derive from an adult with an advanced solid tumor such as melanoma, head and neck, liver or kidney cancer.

CDR3 amino acids: CASSFGTSGGEETQYF. CDR3 bases: TGTGCCAGCAGCTTCGGGACTAGCGGGGGGGAAGAGACCCAGTACTTC. The J gene is TRBJ2-5, the V gene TRBV11-3, with 16 bases lining up with TRBD2. With 3 bases clipped from V and 3 bases from J, the junction kept 1 base outside the gene matches. The CDR3 length is 16 residues. The germline V gene has CDR1 SGHNT and CDR2 YENEEA.

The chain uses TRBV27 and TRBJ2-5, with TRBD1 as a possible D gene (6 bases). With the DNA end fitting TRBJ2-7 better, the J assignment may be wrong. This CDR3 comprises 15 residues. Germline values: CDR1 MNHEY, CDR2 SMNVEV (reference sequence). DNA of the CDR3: TGTGCCAGCGGGCAGGGGTCAGGGCTGGCCTACGAGCAGTACTTC. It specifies CASGQGSGLAYEQYF.